The clone carrying this T cell receptor (beta chain) has only a few counts. Its antigen is not known. The sample belongs to a study of beta chain features in type 1 diabetes. Study results and limitations: Within each of all four CD4+ subsets, Type 1 diabetes patients had TCRB CDR3s that were moderately but significantly shorter.

Reverse transcription of all isolated RNA meant that expressed TCRB transcripts were sequenced. Here immunoSEQ multiplex PCR was the method, and the copy in TCRdb shows in-frame clones only, minus some. The sample yields 640,000 or so clones, 10% to 15% seen once. V lost 6 bases and J lost 8; bases outside the gene matches: 7. The CDR3 covers 14 residues. Germline V lookup: CDR1 MDHEN, CDR2 SYDVKM. This chain links TRBV28 with TRBJ1-6; 7 positions match TRBD1. Sequencing used naive CD4+ T cells from blood. This clonotype was obtained from a man younger than 35 with type 1 diabetes. Written as DNA, the CDR3 is TGTGCCAGCAGCCCCGGGGACAGATATTCACCCCTCCACTTT. Its protein product is CASSPGDRYSPLHF.